This TCR beta chain was retrieved from a study of cytomegalovirus exposure and HLA in healthy donors (dated by TCRdb to 2016 to 2017). Notes on the research overall: In an earlier analysis of some 610 of the donors, 250 to 300 Gb of sequence data and approximately 120 million unique TCR beta sequences from roughly 190 million T cells were reported. All discovery cohort repertoires had been generated on a single sequencing platform. Across some 400 genotyped donors of the cohort, an average of about 240,000 unique TCR beta nucleotide sequences per donor were sequenced, and about a sixth of those sequences were non-productive. The study was designed to test whether signatures of past pathogen exposure could be identified by cataloging public T cell receptors. HLA typing covered class I and class II loci at four-digit resolution. Five DR-DQ haplotypes were treated as single units for association and clustering because of strong linkage in the cohort. Besides the first cohort of about 730 subjects, a separate validation cohort made up of about 120 different subjects was used. The later analysis used no new phenotypic data to find candidate immune exposures, relying instead on TCR beta sequences and their occurrence across donors. To predict cytomegalovirus infection status, the study combined high-throughput TCR immunosequencing, statistical association of individual TCRs with disease status, and machine learning. The T cell repertoires of 550 to 850 subjects were profiled by immunosequencing and related to cytomegalovirus serostatus. An early release covering roughly 600 HLA-typed donors comprised approximately 290 gigabases of sequencing data and tens of millions of unique TCR sequences. In an earlier analysis of roughly 540 of the donors, high-throughput TCR beta sequencing was used to judge whether each TCR beta V gene segment behaved as functional or pseudogenic. The number of donors typed differed by locus, with 629-630 for A, B, C, DRB1 and DQB1, about 500 for DQA1, approximately 580 for DPA1, and 400 to 490 for DPB1. Donor age, sex, ethnicity and CMV serostatus were collected together with the repertoire data. In a later analysis, previously published TCR beta repertoires from 600 to 850 donors were re-analyzed and high-resolution HLA genotyping was added so that TCR occurrence patterns could be studied. Among the roughly 400 genotyped donors, roughly 80% belonged to the genetic ancestry cluster associated with self-reported Caucasian donors. A later genetic analysis used genome-wide SNP genotypes for about 60% of the roughly 700 donors, treating that subset as a discovery cohort. Here is what the overall study found, with its caveats: A few of the identified cytomegalovirus-associated TCR beta chains were confirmed in vitro to be specific for cytomegalovirus antigens. Because counts were too low, 15 to 20 rarely observed V segments, including chromosome 9 orphons, were excluded from the earlier analysis of roughly 580 of the donors. Assigning TCR associations to individual alleles was difficult when HLA alleles, especially DR and DQ, strongly co-occurred. The classifier was reported to diagnose cytomegalovirus status with high specificity and sensitivity in both the original cohort and the validation cohort. Because some donors lacked HLA typing at each locus, the association tests relied only on the typed subset. According to a later analysis, TCR association rates differed among HLA loci, with DRB1 alleles showing the most associated TCRs and HLA-C alleles showing the fewest. A cluster of highly shared sequence variants was judged likely to be a technical artifact of the sequencing pipeline. Most TCR sequences were seen in very few donors, while some public TCRs were found in many individuals. A total of roughly 160 TCR beta chains were listed by the study as associated with cytomegalovirus. Several of the top co-occurrence clusters appeared to be linked to parvovirus B19, influenza, CMV and Epstein-Barr virus, according to a later analysis. In a later genetic analysis, fewer N-insertions in productive TCRs were reported among donors in an Asian-associated ancestry cluster than the 666-donor mean. V-gene and J-gene trimming of TCR beta chains was associated with a missense DCLRE1C variant in a later genetic analysis, and the association was replicated in an independent cohort. A later analysis found that most CMV-associated TCR beta chains appeared HLA-restricted, with HLA associations seemingly driven largely by CMV exposure. Only TCR beta chains were sequenced in this cohort, and the absence of alpha or paired-chain data limited detectable features. A further reported finding was that TCR beta sequences accurately predicted the HLA-A and HLA-B alleles for most subjects in the first cohort. In a later analysis, HLA-associated TCR beta chains showed more clonal expansion and lower generation probabilities than non-associated chains that were equally common. Linkage disequilibrium might explain the correlated functional status among segregating V segments, but an unknown experimental factor could not be ruled out. Sequencing depth was assumed to be roughly uniform across donors in the presence/absence analyses, though that assumption may not hold. At a false discovery rate of 0.05, a later analysis linked approximately 18,000 TCR beta sequences to specific HLA alleles. The only immune exposure information available for the cohort was CMV serostatus. Broadly in line with IMGT annotations, most TCR beta V segments showed up in productive rearrangements about 87% or about 30% of the time in an earlier analysis of 587 of the donors. The authors suggested that the approach could potentially be extended to other disease states and immunological phenotypes.

Receptors were amplified or captured by the immunoSEQ multiplex PCR assay. For the multiplex PCR, a mixture combining 60 forward primers for TCR Vbeta segments and 13 reverse primers for TCR Jbeta segments was used. The CDR3 region of rearranged TCR beta genes was amplified from genomic DNA by a multiplex PCR assay. The amplified TCR beta libraries were sequenced on the Illumina HiSeq System as 87-base-pair reads. As for how the authors treated the data: In a later analysis, some 80 million unique TCR beta chains were counted across the approximately 640 repertoires, and roughly 11 million of these chains were shared by at least two donors. To remove PCR and sequencing errors, raw reads were error-corrected and collapsed into unique sequences using a nearest-neighbor algorithm that merged closely related sequences. CDR3 sequences were aligned to IMGT reference sequences to assign V, D and J gene segments. For a sequence to be retained, a match of at least six nucleotides was required to both a V gene segment and a J gene segment. A rearrangement counted as productive if the CDR3 had no stop codons and remained in frame with V and J, and every other rearrangement counted as non-productive. CDR3 was defined by IMGT convention, running from the second conserved V-encoded cysteine to the conserved J-encoded phenylalanine. The earlier analysis of about 560 of the donors excluded any sequence lacking an unambiguous match to a single V gene segment. In an earlier analysis of 587 of the donors, a V segment was called functional when productive rearrangements were above 56.7%, and segregating when the standard deviation between donors exceeded 5%. A statistical classification framework was built to diagnose cytomegalovirus status from the catalog of TCR beta chain sequences. A later analysis assigned V and J genes by comparing TCR nucleotide sequences with IMGT/GENE-DB human TR gene sequences. Using the TCRdist pipeline, a later analysis assigned CDR3 sequences along with most-parsimonious VDJ recombination scenarios. In a later analysis, each TCR beta chain was defined by its CDR3 amino acid sequence together with its V-gene family, and reads lacking a unique V-gene family were excluded. In a later analysis, nearly 600 highly shared, low-generation-probability nucleotide sequences were removed to address suspected cross-contamination and a sequencing artifact. For each public chain, a later analysis derived a clonal expansion index from normalized ranks of inferred template counts within each repertoire. In a later analysis, generation probabilities were computed using a VDJ recombination model fitted to out-of-frame rearrangements, and the results were checked against IGoR. A later analysis scored TCR-TCR, TCR-HLA and TCR-CMV co-occurrence with hypergeometric tests, applying a repertoire-size bias correction to TCR pairs. In a later analysis, false discovery rates were estimated by permuting HLA or CMV assignments 20 times. A later analysis grouped co-occurring TCRs with DBSCAN, adding TCRdist sequence similarity when clustering within HLA-allele-positive subsets. Repertoires with fewer than 30,000 or more than 120,000 public chains were left out of co-occurrence clustering, as were four to six repertoires with anomalous nucleotide sharing. Sourced from immuneACCESS, this table was stored by TCRdb with only in-frame sequences that have V and J called. A share of the clones is absent; for the studies checked, an unresolved V gene accounts for under half, and the remainder has no known explanation. That table supplies the V and J calls and clone size; D and trimming were determined from the DNA. A total of around 190,000 clones appear in this sample, under 80% of them only once. Jointly, the top ten make up about 4.8% of the sample.

The cohort consisted of approximately 670 healthy bone marrow donors. At the time of sampling, every cohort member was nominally healthy, though immune exposures that went unrecorded were likely present. The donor was CMV seropositive and belonged to the group of 250 to 300 seropositive cohort members. A peripheral blood sample was provided by each donor, and peripheral blood mononuclear cells were used for TCR beta sequencing. The Qiagen DNeasy Blood Extraction Kit was used to extract genomic DNA from the blood cell samples. On this clone: The antigen this receptor binds is unknown. Per-base qualities were not stored, and no clone one base away is much larger.

The TCR originated in a man in his thirties or forties in good health and CMV-seropositive. The sequenced sample was PBMCs.

The DNA sequence is given as TGTGCCTGGAGCGGGGGTAACTATGGCTACACCTTC. This encodes CAWSGGNYGYTF. This chain joins TRBV30 to TRBJ1-2; D gene: possibly TRBD1, on 5 matching bases. A distance of 6 bases separates the germline ends of V and J, which lose 3 bases and 1 base respectively. The germline V gene (reference sequence) sets CDR1 to GTSNPN and CDR2 to SVGIG. Including the terminal cysteine and phenylalanine, the CDR3 comprises 12 residues. The only DNA kept is the CDR3, 36 bases in frame from the first base.